This TCR beta chain was found in a study of blood T cell repertoires in COVID-19. This clone was detected once. The protocol was immunoSEQ multiplex PCR, while the TCRdb copy is restricted to in-frame clones and leaves out a portion. The top ten hold 5% to 7% of the sample, which has a few hundred thousand clones, about 89% seen once. The sequencing input was peripheral blood. The TCR comes from a man aged 18 to 35 who had recovered from COVID-19.

The CDR3 sequence is CASSIYPTGYGYTF. DNA for the CDR3: TGTGCCAGTAGTATCTATCCGACAGGCTATGGCTACACCTTC. The chain combines TRBV19 with TRBJ1-2, with a possible D match to TRBD1 (6 bases). CDR3 length equals 14 residues. The germline CDR1 and CDR2 sequences are LNHDA and SQIVND (reference sequence). The ends were cut back, 3 bases at V and 4 bases at J, with 12 bases in the middle.